The table lists the clone carrying this TCR beta chain with many counts. The same CDR3 arises from other DNA sequences in this sample as well. Sequenced by immunoSEQ multiplex PCR; TCRdb stores in-frame clones only, minus some. The sample lists approximately 470,000 clones, roughly 80% occurring once. This record comes from a study of shared clonotypes between healthy human individuals. Germline loops: CDR1 SGHAT, CDR2 FQNNGV. Germline trimming cut 4 bases from V and 0 bases from J; bases unmatched to any gene: 2. CDR3 length: 14 residues. The specimen was PBMCs. The source is a woman between 40 and 50 years old in good health. Some clones in this sample may be carry-over from other donors' samples. The chain couples TRBV11-2 to TRBJ2-7; 8 bases are a match to TRBD1. DNA for the CDR3: TGTGCCAGCAGCTGGACAGGGAACTCCTACGAGCAGTACTTC. Its translation: CASSWTGNSYEQYF.